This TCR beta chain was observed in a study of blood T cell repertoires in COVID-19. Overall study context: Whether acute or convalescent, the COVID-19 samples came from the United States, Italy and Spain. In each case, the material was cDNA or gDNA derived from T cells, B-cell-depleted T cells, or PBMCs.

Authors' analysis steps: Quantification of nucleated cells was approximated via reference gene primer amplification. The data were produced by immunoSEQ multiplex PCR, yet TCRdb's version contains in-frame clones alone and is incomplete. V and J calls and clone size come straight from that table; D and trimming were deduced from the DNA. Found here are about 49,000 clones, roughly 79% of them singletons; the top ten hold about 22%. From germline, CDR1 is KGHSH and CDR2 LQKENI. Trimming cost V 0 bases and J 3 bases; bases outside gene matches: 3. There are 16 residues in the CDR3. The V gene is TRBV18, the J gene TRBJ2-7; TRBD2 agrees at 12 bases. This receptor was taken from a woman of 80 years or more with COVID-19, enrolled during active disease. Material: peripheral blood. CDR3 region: CASSPPTSGRRYEQYF. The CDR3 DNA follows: TGTGCCAGCTCACCACCGACTAGCGGGAGACGCTACGAGCAGTACTTC.